This T cell receptor beta chain was captured by sequencing in a study of control samples from healthy donors and cancer patients. This CDR3 contains 14 residues. In germline, CDR1 is SQVTM, CDR2 ANQGSEA. V lost 6 bases and J lost 3; bases outside the gene matches: 7. Data came from immunoSEQ multiplex PCR; TCRdb stores just in-frame clones and leaves some out. The data hold approximately 97,000 clones, with 70% to 90% observed a single time. The clonotype comes from a man aged 30 to 39 in good health. V gene TRBV29-1 combines with J gene TRBJ1-5; 8 bases are shared with TRBD1. Sequenced sample: blood. This chain's CDR3 is CSVMVTGDNQPQHF. The CDR3 DNA reads as TGCAGCGTAATGGTGACAGGGGACAATCAGCCCCAGCATTTT.